This T cell receptor (beta chain) was recorded in a study of shared clonotypes between healthy human individuals. Study-wide points: Despite large depth, rarefaction showed incomplete sorted-subset sequencing. Non-shared clonotypes were found to have lower generation probabilities than the clonotypes that were shared by all four of the sorted-subset donors. The represented genetic and exposure-history diversity was limited by the small number of donors.

Assay used: immunoSEQ multiplex PCR; TCRdb lists only in-frame clones, some missing. This table holds over 2 million clones, roughly 92% found once. Note on this clone: The target antigen is unknown.

This sequence originates from a man aged 18 to 35 in good health. Some clones in this sample may be carry-over from other donors' samples. Sequenced input: naive CD4+ T cells from PBMCs. Subset defined: CD45RA+ positively selected.

CDR3 region: CASSPPRPANTGELFF. The CDR3 DNA reads as TGTGCCAGCTCACCACCGCGGCCAGCGAACACCGGGGAGCTGTTTTTT. The genes are TRBV18 and TRBJ2-2; D is uncertain. Germline loops: CDR1 KGHSH, CDR2 LQKENI. The CDR3 consists of 16 residues. Trimming left V 0 bases short and J 0 bases short, with 8 bases between. The full variable domain, completed using reference TRBV18 and TRBJ2-2, is NAGVMQNPRHLVRRRGQEARLRCSPMKGHSHVYWYRQLPEEGLKFMVYLQKENIIDESGMPKERFSAEFPKEGPSILRIQQVVRGDSAAYFCASSPPRPANTGELFFGEGSRLTVL.